The text below deals with one T cell receptor (beta chain). This entry is derived from a study of blood T cell repertoires in COVID-19. V was cut by 3 bases and J by 5 bases, with 6 bases left in between. This CDR3 region has 12 residues. CDR1 is LNHDA and CDR2 is SQIVND in the germline V gene (reference sequence). Method: immunoSEQ multiplex PCR; TCRdb's copy keeps in-frame clones and lacks some. The data show more than 50,000 clones, with more than 75% seen just once and 1.5% to 2% held by the top ten. The chain couples TRBV19 to TRBJ2-3; the D gene is possibly TRBD2 (5 bases). The sequenced sample was peripheral blood. This TCR came from a human donor in a cohort sampled during active COVID-19. CDR3 sequence (DNA): TGTGCCAGTAGTATTGAGGGAGATACGCAGTATTTT. As protein: CASSIEGDTQYF.